These T cell receptor beta chains were read from a single sample in a study of T-cell memory formation after mild COVID-19. One entry per CDR3 protein, called by TCRdb with MiXCR from the 5' RACE reads. This table has about 57,000 distinct CDR3 sequences, 10% to 15% appearing once. Sequencing was carried out using PBMCs or a T cell subset sorted from them (not recorded which). The origin of the receptors is a man younger than 35 who had mild COVID-19 (a few samples of this study predate the infection). Cell type and time point are not known. CDR3s include the opening cysteine and the closing phenylalanine or tryptophan. Fields, in order: CDR3 protein, CDR3 DNA, V gene, D gene, J gene, clone size. The D gene is left open where the match is weak. A row's size may be missing; if present it is once, few, many or a size class.

CASSQVGQQNTEAFF	TGCGCCAGCAGCCAAGTGGGACAACAGAACACTGAAGCTTTCTTT	TRBV4-3	NA	TRBJ1-1	NA
CATSRGYEQYF	TGTGCCACCTCCAGGGGGTACGAGCAGTACTTC	TRBV19	TRBD1	TRBJ2-7	few
CASSYGLAGGPYNEQFF	TGTGCCAGCAGCTACGGACTAGCGGGGGGGCCCTACAATGAGCAGTTCTTC	TRBV11-3	TRBD2	TRBJ2-1	many
CSVVGWGSTDTQYF	TGCAGCGTTGTAGGGTGGGGGAGCACAGATACGCAGTATTTT	TRBV29-1	NA	TRBJ2-3	few
CASSQDGGEIGPQHF	TGTGCCAGCAGCCAAGACGGCGGGGAAATTGGGCCCCAGCATTTT	TRBV3-1	NA	TRBJ1-5	NA
CASSTGTGGTEAFF	TGCGCCAGCAGCACGGGGACAGGGGGGACTGAAGCTTTCTTT	TRBV5-1	TRBD1	TRBJ1-1	many
CASSNERRVNGDTQYF	TGTGCCAGCAGCAACGAGCGGCGGGTGAACGGGGATACGCAGTATTTT	TRBV5-6	NA	TRBJ2-3	many
CASSLGEKLFF	TGTGCCAGCAGTTTAGGCGAAAAACTGTTTTTT	TRBV12-3/TRBV12-4	NA	TRBJ1-4	few
CASSANPLVADTQYF	TGTGCCAGCAGCGCTAACCCACTAGTCGCAGATACGCAGTATTTT	TRBV9	NA	TRBJ2-3	many
CASSYPGTGENTEAFF	TGTGCCAGCAGTTACCCCGGGACAGGGGAGAACACTGAAGCTTTCTTT	TRBV6-5	TRBD1	TRBJ1-1	NA
CSAQSRGDTQYF	TGCAGTGCCCAATCTAGGGGAGATACGCAGTATTTT	TRBV20-1	NA	TRBJ2-3	NA
CASRRLSGGNQETQYF	TGTGCCAGCAGGCGCTTGAGCGGGGGAAATCAAGAGACCCAGTACTTC	TRBV6-5	TRBD2	TRBJ2-5	many
CASSPLGGLVGETQYF	TGTGCCAGCAGCCCCCTAGGGGGATTAGTTGGAGAGACCCAGTACTTC	TRBV7-7	NA	TRBJ2-5	few
CASSLGPIRTEAFF	TGTGCCAGCAGTTTAGGCCCGATTAGGACTGAAGCTTTCTTT	TRBV6-5	NA	TRBJ1-1	NA
CASRSGLENNEQFF	TGTGCCAGCAGGTCGGGACTAGAGAACAATGAGCAGTTCTTC	TRBV6-6	TRBD2	TRBJ2-1	many
CASSLDMVAGELFF	TGTGCCAGCAGCTTAGATATGGTAGCCGGGGAGCTGTTTTTT	TRBV7-2	NA	TRBJ2-2	many
CASSARRSAEKLFF	TGTGCCAGCAGCGCCCGTCGAAGTGCTGAAAAACTGTTTTTT	TRBV9	NA	TRBJ1-4	NA
CASSQGESGANVLTF	TGTGCCAGCAGCCAGGGGGAGTCTGGGGCCAACGTCCTGACTTTC	TRBV7-9	TRBD1	TRBJ2-6	few
CASSQDPFAIPALFYGYTF	TGTGCCAGCAGCCAAGACCCCTTTGCTATACCGGCCCTGTTCTATGGCTACACCTTC	TRBV3-1	NA	TRBJ1-2	once
CASSLEGQTGNTIYF	TGTGCCAGCAGCTTAGAGGGACAAACTGGAAACACCATATATTTT	TRBV7-6	NA	TRBJ1-3	many
CASSYSMAAGGGLSYEQYF	TGTGCCAGCAGTTACTCGATGGCAGCGGGGGGCGGATTATCCTACGAGCAGTACTTC	TRBV6-6	TRBD2	TRBJ2-7	many
CSARALTSGTSTDTQYF	TGCAGTGCTAGAGCTCTGACTAGCGGGACAAGCACAGATACGCAGTATTTT	TRBV20-1	TRBD2	TRBJ2-3	few
CASRGGIFYGGAYNEQFF	TGTGCCAGCAGAGGGGGGATATTTTACGGGGGAGCCTACAATGAGCAGTTCTTC	TRBV6-5	NA	TRBJ2-1	few
CASSSPGMNTEAFF	TGTGCCAGCAGTTCCCCGGGAATGAACACTGAAGCTTTCTTT	TRBV6-5	NA	TRBJ1-1	few
CASSLVGGAYNSPLHF	TGTGCCAGCAGCTTAGTGGGGGGCGCATACAATTCACCCCTCCACTTT	TRBV11-2	NA	TRBJ1-6	many
CASSQGPGFLRYEQYF	TGTGCCAGCAGCCAGGGACCGGGGTTCCTGCGCTACGAGCAGTACTTC	TRBV3-1	NA	TRBJ2-7	many
CASHPRGAGGAKFF	TGTGCCAGCCACCCCCGGGGAGCGGGGGGTGCGAAGTTCTTC	TRBV14	TRBD2	TRBJ2-1	NA
CASSSQAGDSPLHF	TGTGCCAGCAGCTCCCAGGCCGGGGATTCACCCCTCCACTTT	TRBV7-2	NA	TRBJ1-6	many
CASSRESYEQYF	TGTGCCAGCTCACGCGAATCCTACGAGCAGTACTTC	TRBV18	NA	TRBJ2-7	many
CASTHLRNINTGELFF	TGTGCCAGCACACACCTTCGGAACATCAACACCGGGGAGCTGTTTTTT	TRBV12-3/TRBV12-4	NA	TRBJ2-2	medium-sized
CASSLDRGRGGYTF	TGTGCCAGCAGCTTAGACAGGGGGCGCGGTGGCTACACCTTC	TRBV7-9	TRBD1	TRBJ1-2	few
CASSTGGGQFF	TGTGCCAGCAGTACGGGGGGCGGCCAGTTCTTC	TRBV6-2/TRBV6-3	NA	TRBJ2-1	few
CASSLGGSSYEQYF	TGTGCCAGCAGCTTGGGAGGAAGCTCCTACGAGCAGTACTTC	TRBV5-6	NA	TRBJ2-7	NA